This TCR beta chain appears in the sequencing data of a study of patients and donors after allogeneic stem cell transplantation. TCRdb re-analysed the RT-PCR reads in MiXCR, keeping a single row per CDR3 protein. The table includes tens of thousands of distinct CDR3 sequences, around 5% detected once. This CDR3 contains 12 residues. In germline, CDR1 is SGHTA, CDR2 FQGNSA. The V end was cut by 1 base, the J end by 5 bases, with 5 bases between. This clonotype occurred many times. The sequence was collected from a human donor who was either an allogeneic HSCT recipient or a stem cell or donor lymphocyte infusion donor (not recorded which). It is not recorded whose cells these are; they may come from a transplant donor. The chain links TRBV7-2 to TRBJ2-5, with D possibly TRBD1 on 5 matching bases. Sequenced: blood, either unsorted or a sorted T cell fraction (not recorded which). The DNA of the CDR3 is TGTGCCAGCAGCTTAGACAGGGAGACCCAGTACTTC. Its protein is CASSLDRETQYF.